The source of this T cell receptor beta chain is a study of vaccination and CD4 T cells after COVID-19. General study results and limits: The appearance of a median approximately 90% of reactive clones in convalescent patients occurred only post-vaccination.

Trimming cost V 6 bases and J 2 bases, with 10 bases left between them. This CDR3 is 14 amino acids long. Per the germline V gene, CDR1 is LNHDA and CDR2 is SQIVND (reference sequence). Worth noting for this clonotype: What it recognizes is unknown.

At the Johns Hopkins FTIC core, DNA taken from cultured CD4+ T cells was sequenced by way of the Oncomine TCR Beta short-read assay. Via MiXCR, TCRdb re-called the PCR reads, giving one row per CDR3 protein. This table has approximately 12,000 distinct CDR3 sequences, 20% to 25% appearing once. Treatment described: roughly 11-day PBMC culture with coronavirus spike peptide pools or control peptides (ViraFEST assay). T cells were expanded with peptide pools, and expanded clonotypes were identified by TCR sequencing. The specimen was CD4+ T cells from blood, cultured in vitro, collected before SARS-CoV-2 vaccination. This clonotype originated in a human donor who received a COVID-19 vaccine. This chain joins TRBV19 and TRBJ1-4, with unresolved D. The CDR3 protein is CASRAGWTNEKLFF. CDR3 nucleotides: TGTGCCAGTAGGGCAGGATGGACTAATGAAAAACTGTTTTTT.